The clone carrying this TCR beta chain has a handful of counts. The antigen remains undetermined. This sample was included in a study of beta chain features in type 1 diabetes. Study context: In age, gender and cell yields, patients were similar to healthy donors.

Study conclusions and caveats: The naive, central memory and Treg TCRB repertoires of patients appeared to be more similar to one another than those of healthy donors.

Germline values: CDR1 SGHDT, CDR2 YYEEEE. With 6 bases removed from V and 5 bases from J, the gap between germline ends came to 24 bases. The CDR3 sequence is 17 residues long. Isolated RNA was reverse transcribed in full, so expressed TCRB transcripts were sequenced. Some clones are missing from TCRdb's copy, which holds only in-frame ones; the method was immunoSEQ multiplex PCR. The sample lists 250,000 to 300,000 clones; roughly 8% were seen once. Purity (above 98%) was reached by all sorted populations. The rearrangement links TRBV5-6 to TRBJ2-1, with D possibly TRBD2 on 6 matching bases. The TCR originated in a woman aged 18-29 years in good health. What was sequenced was central memory CD4+ T cells from blood. CDR3 DNA: TGTGCCAGCACCCCGGGCTTCGGGAGAAGACGGAACAATGAGCAGTTCTTC. Its protein product is CASTPGFGRRRNNEQFF.